This TCR beta chain was sequenced in a study of blood T cell repertoires in COVID-19. There are 13 residues in the CDR3. V was pared by 9 bases and J by 4 bases, with 6 bases of the junction left unmatched. The germline CDR1 and CDR2 sequences are SNHLY and FYNNEI. Method: immunoSEQ multiplex PCR; TCRdb's copy keeps in-frame clones and lacks some. The table lists roughly 180,000 clones, around 85% of them singletons. The source is a man aged 35 to 55 who had recovered from COVID-19. This chain connects TRBV2 to TRBJ1-1; 9 positions agree with TRBD1. The sequenced material came from PBMCs or T cells enriched from blood (not recorded which). The CDR3 region has the DNA TGTGCCAGTCCCGGACAGGGGATCACTGAAGCTTTCTTT. Translated: CASPGQGITEAFF.